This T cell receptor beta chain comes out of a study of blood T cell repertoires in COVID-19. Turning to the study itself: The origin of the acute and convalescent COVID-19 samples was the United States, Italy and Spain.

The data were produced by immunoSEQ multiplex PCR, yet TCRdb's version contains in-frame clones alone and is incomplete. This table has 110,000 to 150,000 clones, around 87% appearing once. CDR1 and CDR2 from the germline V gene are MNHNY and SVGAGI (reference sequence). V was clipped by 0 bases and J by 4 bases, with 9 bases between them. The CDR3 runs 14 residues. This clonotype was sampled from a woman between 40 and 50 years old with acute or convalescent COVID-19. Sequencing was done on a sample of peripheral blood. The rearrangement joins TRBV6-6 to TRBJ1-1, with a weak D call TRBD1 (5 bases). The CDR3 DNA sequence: TGTGCCAGCAGTTACTCAGGGGTCGGCACTGAAGCTTTCTTT. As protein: CASSYSGVGTEAFF.